Listed below are T cell receptor beta chains from one sample, sequenced in a study of breast tumors, draining lymph nodes, adjacent tissues. TCRdb recomputed calls from the multiplex PCR reads with MiXCR, one row per CDR3 protein. The data hold about 180,000 distinct CDR3 sequences, with roughly 30% observed a single time. The sequenced sample was axillary lymph node tissue. The source of these receptors is a female donor with breast cancer. Some clones in this sample may be carry-over from other donors' samples. Each CDR3 is given with its conserved first and last residue. The order of the fields is CDR3 DNA, CDR3 protein, D gene, clone size, J gene, V gene, CDR3 length. A D gene is named only where the DNA matches it firmly. Not every row has a clone size; where given, it reads once, few, many or a size class.

TGCAGTGCTAGAGGTGACGGGAGATCCTACAATGAGCAGTTCTTC CSARGDGRSYNEQFF . many TRBJ2-1 TRBV20-1 15
TGTGCCAGTAGTATTTGGGGTAGAGGGAGGATGGAGACCCAGTACTTC CASSIWGRGRMETQYF . . TRBJ2-5 TRBV19 16
TGCGCCAGCAGCCCAAATAGCGGGGGTTGGACAGATACGCAGTATTTT CASSPNSGGWTDTQYF TRBD2 . TRBJ2-3 TRBV5-1 16
TGTGCCAGCAGCCAAGAGACAGCTCTCAATCGGCCCCAGCATTTT CASSQETALNRPQHF . . TRBJ1-5 TRBV4-2 15
TGTGCCAGCAGCCGCCTCGGAAGTTTTGGGGAGACCCAGTACTTC CASSRLGSFGETQYF . many TRBJ2-5 TRBV11-3 15
TGCAGTGCTAGAGCACGAGGGCCCTCTGGAAACACCATATATTTT CSARARGPSGNTIYF . . TRBJ1-3 TRBV20-1 15
TGTGCCACCAGCAGAGGTAATCAGGAGACCCAGTACTTC CATSRGNQETQYF . . TRBJ2-5 TRBV15 13
TGCGCCAGCAGCTTTTCGCAAAGGGGTACGCAGTATTTT CASSFSQRGTQYF . many TRBJ2-3 TRBV5-1 13
TGTGCCAGCAGTGATGCGGTAGAGCAGTTCTTC CASSDAVEQFF . many TRBJ2-1 TRBV7-3 11
TGTGCCAGTAGTTTGAGCAGGTACAATGAGCAGTTCTTC CASSLSRYNEQFF . many TRBJ2-1 TRBV19 13
TGCGCCAGCAGCCAAGAGGGAGGCTCTGGAAACACCATATATTTT CASSQEGGSGNTIYF . many TRBJ1-3 TRBV4-1 15
TGTGCCAGCAGGGGCGTGACAGGCAATCAGCCCCAGCATTTT CASRGVTGNQPQHF . many TRBJ1-5 TRBV2 14
TGTGCCAGCAGTTTCCTTTCTAACACCGGGGAGCTGTTTTTT CASSFLSNTGELFF . many TRBJ2-2 TRBV12-3/TRBV12-4 14
TGTGCCAGCAGCGGCCCTTCTAGCGGGAGAAGTTCAAATGAGCAGTTCTTC CASSGPSSGRSSNEQFF TRBD2 many TRBJ2-1 TRBV9 17
TGTGCCACCACTGATACTTGGCCTGGAAACACCATATATTTT CATTDTWPGNTIYF . few TRBJ1-3 TRBV3-1 14
TGTGCCAGCAGTGAAGCGTTGACAGGGTTACTCCATGAGCAGTTCTTC CASSEALTGLLHEQFF TRBD1 few TRBJ2-1 TRBV6-1 16